The source of this T cell receptor beta chain is a study of cytomegalovirus exposure and HLA in healthy donors. The CDR3 covers 16 residues. The PCR contained 60 Vbeta and 13 Jbeta primers. Generated by immunoSEQ multiplex PCR, the TCRdb table keeps only in-frame clones and is missing some. The repertoire holds about 200,000 clones, with around 83% as singletons. Sequencing used PBMCs. V is TRBV21-1 and J is TRBJ2-5; the table's D gene call, TRBD1, was not cross checked with the DNA. TRBV21-1 is classified as a pseudogene. The TCR sequence derives from a woman aged 18-35 years in good health and CMV-seronegative. For the CDR3, the DNA is TGTGCCAGCAGGAAAAGGGGGGGACAGGGTAAGGAGACCCAGTACTTC. Translated: CASRKRGGQGKETQYF.